These 13 T cell receptor beta chains were all obtained from the same sample, sequenced in a study of T-cell reconstitution after alpha-beta-depleted transplantation in children. This sample's TCRbeta library carried unique molecular identifier barcodes. Via MiXCR, TCRdb re-called the PCR reads, giving one row per CDR3 protein. The table includes approximately 350,000 distinct CDR3 sequences, about a tenth detected once. Specimen: PBMCs from the stem cell graft donor, collected from the stem cell graft. These receptors were obtained from a human donor who donated a stem cell graft to a child with acute lymphoblastic leukemia.

V usage is TRBV7-9 and J usage is TRBJ1-1; no clear D gene. This CDR3 contains 11 residues. Germline V gene sequence: CDR1 SEHNR, CDR2 FQNEAQ (reference sequence). V was shortened by 5 bases and J by 6 bases, with 7 bases between the two germline ends. The CDR3 loop is CASSPYAEAFF. The CDR3 coding sequence is TGTGCCAGCAGCCCTTACGCTGAAGCTTTCTTT.

A word on this clonotype: A much larger clonotype is one base distant, so this may be a read error. This chain uses TRBV27 with TRBJ2-1, with 8 nucleotides matching TRBD2. The trim removed 8 bases at V and 8 bases at J, leaving 11 bases unmatched. The germline V gene encodes CDR1 MNHEY and CDR2 SMNVEV (reference sequence). This CDR3 comprises 14 residues. The CDR3 region is CASSWSGSGHEQFF. The CDR3, as DNA: TGTGCCAGCTCCTGGAGCGGGAGCGGCCATGAGCAGTTCTTC.

This clonotype occurred a few times. The rearrangement joins TRBV20-1 to TRBJ2-3; TRBD1 aligns across 9 bases. The germline gives CDR1 DFQATT, CDR2 SNEGSKA (reference sequence). V gave up 5 bases and J gave up 5 bases; unmatched junction bases: 5. The CDR3 spans 13 residues. The CDR3 spells CSAPRQGGDTQYF. CDR3 nucleotide sequence: TGCAGTGCTCCCAGACAGGGGGGAGATACGCAGTATTTT.

This clonotype was picked up many times. The chain is built from TRBV27 and TRBJ2-7; TRBD1 matches 10 bases. V was pared by 2 bases and J by 2 bases, with 3 bases of the junction left unmatched. In germline, CDR1 is MNHEY, CDR2 SMNVEV (reference sequence). The CDR3 runs 15 residues. The CDR3 reads CASSLTGQGPYEQYF. CDR3 sequence (DNA): TGTGCCAGCAGTTTAACGGGACAGGGGCCCTACGAGCAGTACTTC.

This clonotype was observed a few times. V and J are TRBV2 and TRBJ2-3, with D possibly matching TRBD1 (5 bases). The CDR3 runs to 16 residues. Germline CDR1 reads SNHLY; CDR2 reads FYNNEI. Trimming shortened V by 1 base and J by 5 bases, and 16 bases separated the two germline ends. The CDR3 sequence is CASSEVGGRAGDTQYF. The CDR3 DNA reads as TGTGCCAGCAGTGAAGTGGGTGGCAGGGCTGGAGATACGCAGTATTTT.

This clonotype was seen a handful of times. The V and J genes are TRBV12-3 or TRBV12-4 and TRBJ2-5; 8 nucleotides agree with TRBD1. The CDR3 consists of 15 residues. Losses at the gene ends were 5 bases for V and 1 base for J; bases not matched to a gene: 6. CDR3 sequence: CASSPNRGAQETQYF. CDR3 DNA: TGTGCCAGCAGTCCCAACAGGGGGGCCCAAGAGACCCAGTACTTC.

V is TRBV4-1 and J is TRBJ2-7; tentative D call: TRBD2 (6 bases). Germline V gene data show CDR1 as MGHRA and CDR2 as YSYEKL. V dropped 0 bases and J dropped 6 bases, with 18 bases sitting between them. There are 16 residues in the CDR3. CDR3 residues: CASSQDRGTFSSEQYF. CDR3 coding DNA: TGCGCCAGCAGCCAAGATCGGGGGACTTTTTCGTCCGAGCAGTACTTC.

The chain joins TRBV7-2 to TRBJ2-3; D is unclear. V lost 4 bases to trimming and J lost 4 bases, with 9 bases between them. CDR1 is SGHTA and CDR2 is FQGNSA in the germline V gene. The CDR3 sequence is 13 residues long. CDR3 DNA sequence: TGTGCCAGCAGCTCTACCCCCCCAGATACGCAGTATTTT. Protein product: CASSSTPPDTQYF.

In this sample, this clonotype turned up a few times. This chain links TRBV4-3 with TRBJ2-6; 11 bases match TRBD1. Per the germline V gene, CDR1 is LGHNA and CDR2 is YSLEER. V lost 2 bases and J lost 4; bases outside the gene matches: 10. The CDR3 totals 19 residues. The CDR3 DNA is TGCGCCAGCAGCCAACGGGCCGGACAGGGGGCAGGAGGGGCCAACGTCCTGACTTTC. Its translation is CASSQRAGQGAGGANVLTF.

The chain joins TRBV7-9 to TRBJ2-7; 8 bases map to TRBD1. In germline, CDR1 is SEHNR, CDR2 FQNEAQ (reference sequence). V lost 7 bases and J lost 2; bases outside the gene matches: 7. The CDR3 totals 14 residues. CDR3 nucleotide sequence: TGTGCCAGCACCTCCGGGACAGGTGCCTACGAGCAGTACTTC. The encoded protein is CASTSGTGAYEQYF.

The sample holds a few counts of this clonotype. The chain has TRBV28 and TRBJ1-5; D is unresolved. This CDR3 spans 15 amino acids. The V and J ends lost 4 bases and 3 bases respectively, with 13 bases between them. Germline assignment: CDR1 MDHEN and CDR2 SYDVKM. As DNA, the CDR3 is TGTGCCAGCAGTTATGGGCAGGCGATCAATCAGCCCCAGCATTTT. Translated, it gives CASSYGQAINQPQHF. The entire variable domain, with the rest obtained from reference TRBV28 and TRBJ1-5, is as follows: DVKVTQSSRYLVKRTGEKVFLECVQDMDHENMFWYRQDPGLGLRLIYFSYDVKMKEKGDIPEGYSVSREKKERFSLILESASTNQTSMYLCASSYGQAINQPQHFGDGTRLSIL.

J is TRBJ1-4 and V is TRBV12-3 or TRBV12-4; tentative D call: TRBD1 (5 bases). The V end was cut by 6 bases, the J end by 7 bases, with 18 bases between. The CDR3 runs to 15 residues. The CDR3 bases are TGTGCCAGCAGCAATGAACCGGGACTAAGTGAAAAACTGTTTTTT. It is translated as CASSNEPGLSEKLFF.

Only a few counts were recorded for this clonotype. The V gene is TRBV9, the J gene TRBJ2-1; no reliable D call. The CDR3 has 15 amino acids. V was cut by 2 bases and J by 2 bases, with 11 bases left in between. Per germline, CDR1 SGDLS and CDR2 YYNGEE. This CDR3 reads CASSVDREAYNEQFF. For the CDR3, the DNA is TGTGCCAGCAGCGTTGATAGGGAAGCCTACAATGAGCAGTTCTTC.